The entry below describes one TCR beta chain. The study assigned cohorts using participant-reported clinical history. Data came from immunoSEQ multiplex PCR; TCRdb stores just in-frame clones and leaves some out. The sample shows 250,000 to 300,000 clones, more than 75% of them seen only once. This entry comes from a study of blood T cell repertoires in COVID-19. Study context: Spain, Italy and the United States supplied samples that represented acute and convalescent COVID-19.

The CDR3 extends over 13 amino acids. The V gene's germline CDR1 is MDHEN and CDR2 SYDVKM. V lost 6 bases and J 4 bases, leaving 12 bases between the germline ends. This sequence joins TRBV28 and TRBJ1-2, with unresolved D. Sequences were obtained from PBMCs or T cells enriched from blood (not recorded which). The clonotype comes from a woman aged 35 to 49 with acute COVID-19. The CDR3 loop is CASSSKEIYGYTF. CDR3 DNA: TGTGCCAGCAGCTCGAAGGAGATCTATGGCTACACCTTC.